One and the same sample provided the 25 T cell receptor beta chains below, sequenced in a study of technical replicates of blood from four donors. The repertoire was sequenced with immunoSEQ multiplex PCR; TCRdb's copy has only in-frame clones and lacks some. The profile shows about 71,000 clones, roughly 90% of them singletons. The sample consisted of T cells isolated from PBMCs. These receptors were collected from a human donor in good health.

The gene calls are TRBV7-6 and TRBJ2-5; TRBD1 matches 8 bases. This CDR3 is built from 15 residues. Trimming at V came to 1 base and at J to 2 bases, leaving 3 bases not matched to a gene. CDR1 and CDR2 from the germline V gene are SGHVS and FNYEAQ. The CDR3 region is CASSLVQGGQETQYF. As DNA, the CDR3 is TGTGCCAGCAGCTTAGTACAGGGGGGACAAGAGACCCAGTACTTC.

The CDR3 sequence is CASSQDSGRLAQYF. Here the CDR3 DNA reads TGCGCCAGCAGCCAAGATAGCGGCAGACTGGCGCAGTATTTT. V and J are TRBV4-3 and TRBJ2-3; TRBD2 might be the D (6 bases). V was clipped by 0 bases and J by 10 bases, with 14 bases between them. Germline values: CDR1 LGHNA, CDR2 YSLEER. The CDR3 is made up of 14 amino acids.

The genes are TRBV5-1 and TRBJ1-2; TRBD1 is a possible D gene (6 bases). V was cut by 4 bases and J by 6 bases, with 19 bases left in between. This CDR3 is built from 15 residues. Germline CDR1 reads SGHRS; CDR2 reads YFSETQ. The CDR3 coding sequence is TGCGCCAGCAGCCCTCCCCAACAGGGCGTTGATGGCTACACCTTC. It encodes CASSPPQQGVDGYTF.

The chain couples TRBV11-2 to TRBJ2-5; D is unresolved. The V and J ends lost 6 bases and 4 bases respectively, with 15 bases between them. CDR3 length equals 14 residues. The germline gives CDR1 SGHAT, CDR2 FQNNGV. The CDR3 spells CASSSTVRLETQYF. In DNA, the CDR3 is TGTGCCAGCAGTTCGACCGTCCGACTAGAGACCCAGTACTTC.

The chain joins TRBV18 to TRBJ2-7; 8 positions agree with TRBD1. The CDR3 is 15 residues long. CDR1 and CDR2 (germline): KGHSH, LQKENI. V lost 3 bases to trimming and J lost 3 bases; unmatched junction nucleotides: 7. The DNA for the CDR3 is TGTGCCAGCTCACCCCGACAGGGGAATCACTACGAGCAGTACTTC. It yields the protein CASSPRQGNHYEQYF. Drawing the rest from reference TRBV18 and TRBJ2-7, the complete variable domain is NAGVMQNPRHLVRRRGQEARLRCSPMKGHSHVYWYRQLPEEGLKFMVYLQKENIIDESGMPKERFSAEFPKEGPSILRIQQVVRGDSAAYFCASSPRQGNHYEQYFGPGTRLTVT.

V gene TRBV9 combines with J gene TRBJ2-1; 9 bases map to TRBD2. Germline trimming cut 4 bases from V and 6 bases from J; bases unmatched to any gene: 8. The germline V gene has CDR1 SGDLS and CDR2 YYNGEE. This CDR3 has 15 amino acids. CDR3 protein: CASSPRQREVNEQFF. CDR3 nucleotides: TGTGCCAGCAGCCCCCGCCAGCGGGAGGTCAATGAGCAGTTCTTC.

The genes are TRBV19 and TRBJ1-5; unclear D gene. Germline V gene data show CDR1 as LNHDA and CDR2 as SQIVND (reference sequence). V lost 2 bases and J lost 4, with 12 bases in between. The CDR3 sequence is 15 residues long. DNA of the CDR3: TGTGCCAGTAGTATATCCTCCGTCACTAATCAGCCCCAGCATTTT. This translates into CASSISSVTNQPQHF.

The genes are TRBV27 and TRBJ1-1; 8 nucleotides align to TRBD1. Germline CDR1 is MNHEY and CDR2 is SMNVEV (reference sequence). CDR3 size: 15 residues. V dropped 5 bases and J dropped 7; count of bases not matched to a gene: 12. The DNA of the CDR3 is TGTGCCAGCAGTCCCGGGACAGGAGAAATCATTGAAGCTTTCTTT. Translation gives CASSPGTGEIIEAFF.

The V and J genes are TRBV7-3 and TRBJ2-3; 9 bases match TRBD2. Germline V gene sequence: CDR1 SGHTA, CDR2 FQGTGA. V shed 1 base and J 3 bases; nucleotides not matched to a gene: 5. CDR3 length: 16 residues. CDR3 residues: CASSLSGAGGTDTQYF. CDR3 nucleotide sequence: TGTGCCAGCAGCTTAAGTGGAGCGGGAGGAACAGATACGCAGTATTTT.

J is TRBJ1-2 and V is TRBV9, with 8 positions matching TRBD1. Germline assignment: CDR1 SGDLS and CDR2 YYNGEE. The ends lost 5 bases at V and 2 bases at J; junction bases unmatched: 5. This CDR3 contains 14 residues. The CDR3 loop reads CASRGTGSNYGYTF. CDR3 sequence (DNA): TGTGCCAGCAGGGGGACAGGATCCAACTATGGCTACACCTTC.

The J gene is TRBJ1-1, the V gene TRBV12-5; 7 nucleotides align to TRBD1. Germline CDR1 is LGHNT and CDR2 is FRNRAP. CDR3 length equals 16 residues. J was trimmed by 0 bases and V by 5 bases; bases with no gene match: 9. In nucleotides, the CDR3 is TGTGCTAGTGGTATTCGACAGGGACCCATGAACACTGAAGCTTTCTTT. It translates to CASGIRQGPMNTEAFF.

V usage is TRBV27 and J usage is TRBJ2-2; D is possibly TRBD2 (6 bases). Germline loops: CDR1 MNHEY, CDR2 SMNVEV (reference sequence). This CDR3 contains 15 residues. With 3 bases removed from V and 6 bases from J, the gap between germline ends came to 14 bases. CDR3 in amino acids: CASSFQPSGAGELFF. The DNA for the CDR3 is TGTGCCAGCAGTTTTCAGCCCTCGGGGGCCGGGGAGCTGTTTTTT.

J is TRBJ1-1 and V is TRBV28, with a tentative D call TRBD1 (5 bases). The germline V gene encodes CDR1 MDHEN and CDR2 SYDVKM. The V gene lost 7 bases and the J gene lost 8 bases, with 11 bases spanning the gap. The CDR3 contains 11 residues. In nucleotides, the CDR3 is TGTGCCAGCACCTCAGGGTACGAAGCTTTCTTT. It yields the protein CASTSGYEAFF.

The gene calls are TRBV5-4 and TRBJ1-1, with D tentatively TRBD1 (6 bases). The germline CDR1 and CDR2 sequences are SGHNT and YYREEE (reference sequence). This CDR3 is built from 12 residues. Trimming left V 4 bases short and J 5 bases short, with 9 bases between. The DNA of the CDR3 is TGTGCCAGCAGCCAGGGGTGGACTGAAGCTTTCTTT. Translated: CASSQGWTEAFF.

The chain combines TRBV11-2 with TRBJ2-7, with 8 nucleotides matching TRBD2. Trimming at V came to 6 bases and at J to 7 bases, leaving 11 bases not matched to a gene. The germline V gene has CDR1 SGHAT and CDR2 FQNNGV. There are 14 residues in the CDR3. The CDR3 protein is CASRLIGLAGEQYF. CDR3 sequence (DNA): TGTGCCAGCAGATTGATAGGACTAGCTGGGGAGCAGTACTTC.

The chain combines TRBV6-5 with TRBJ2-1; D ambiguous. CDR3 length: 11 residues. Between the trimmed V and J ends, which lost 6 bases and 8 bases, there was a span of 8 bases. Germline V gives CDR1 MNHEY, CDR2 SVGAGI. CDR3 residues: CASSTVHEQFF. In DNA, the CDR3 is TGTGCCAGCAGCACGGTCCATGAGCAGTTCTTC.

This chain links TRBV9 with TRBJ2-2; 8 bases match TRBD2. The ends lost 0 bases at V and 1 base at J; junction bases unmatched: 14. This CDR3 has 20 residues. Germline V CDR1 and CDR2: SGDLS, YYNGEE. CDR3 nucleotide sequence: TGTGCCAGCAGCGTAGCTAACAGGCGGGAGGTACTTGGGAACACCGGGGAGCTGTTTTTT. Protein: CASSVANRREVLGNTGELFF.

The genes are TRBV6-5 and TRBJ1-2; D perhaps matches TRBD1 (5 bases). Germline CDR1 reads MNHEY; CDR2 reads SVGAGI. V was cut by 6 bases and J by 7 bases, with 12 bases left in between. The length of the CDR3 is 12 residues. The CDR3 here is CASSPGILGYTF. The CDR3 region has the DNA TGTGCCAGCAGCCCAGGGATTCTTGGCTACACCTTC.

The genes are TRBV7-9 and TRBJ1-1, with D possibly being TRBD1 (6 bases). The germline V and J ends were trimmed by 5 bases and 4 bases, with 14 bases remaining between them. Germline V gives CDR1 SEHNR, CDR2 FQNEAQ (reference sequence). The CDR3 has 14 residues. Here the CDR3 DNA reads TGTGCCAGCAGCAACCGCGGGGGCAGCACTGAAGCTTTCTTT. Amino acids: CASSNRGGSTEAFF.

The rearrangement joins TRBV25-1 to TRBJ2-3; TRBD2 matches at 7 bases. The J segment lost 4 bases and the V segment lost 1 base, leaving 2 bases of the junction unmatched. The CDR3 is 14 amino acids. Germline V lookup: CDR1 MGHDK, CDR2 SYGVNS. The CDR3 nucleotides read TGTGCCAGCAGTGAATGGGAGGGATCAGATACGCAGTATTTT. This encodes CASSEWEGSDTQYF.

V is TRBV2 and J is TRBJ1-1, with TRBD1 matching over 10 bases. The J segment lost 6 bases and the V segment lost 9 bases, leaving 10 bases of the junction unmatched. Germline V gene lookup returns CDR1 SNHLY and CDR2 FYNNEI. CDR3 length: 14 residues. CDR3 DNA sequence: TGTGCCAGTTTGACAGGGGGCGCAAATTCTGAAGCTTTCTTT. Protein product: CASLTGGANSEAFF. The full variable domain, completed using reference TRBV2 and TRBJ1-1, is EPEVTQTPSHQVTQMGQEVILRCVPISNHLYFYWYRQILGQKVEFLVSFYNNEISEKSEIFDDQFSVERPDGSNFTLKIRSTKLEDSAMYFCASLTGGANSEAFFGQGTRLTVV.

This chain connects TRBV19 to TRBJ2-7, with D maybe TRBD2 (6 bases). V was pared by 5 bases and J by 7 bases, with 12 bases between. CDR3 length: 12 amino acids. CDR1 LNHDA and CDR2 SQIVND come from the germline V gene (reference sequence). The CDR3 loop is CASSGAGREQYF. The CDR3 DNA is TGTGCCAGTAGTGGGGCAGGGAGGGAGCAGTACTTC.

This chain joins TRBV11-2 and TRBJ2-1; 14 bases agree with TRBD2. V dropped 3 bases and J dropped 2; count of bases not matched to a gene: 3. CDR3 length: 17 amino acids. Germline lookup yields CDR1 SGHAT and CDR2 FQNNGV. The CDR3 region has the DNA TGTGCCAGCAGCTTGGGACTAGCGGGAGCCACCTACAATGAGCAGTTCTTC. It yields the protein CASSLGLAGATYNEQFF.

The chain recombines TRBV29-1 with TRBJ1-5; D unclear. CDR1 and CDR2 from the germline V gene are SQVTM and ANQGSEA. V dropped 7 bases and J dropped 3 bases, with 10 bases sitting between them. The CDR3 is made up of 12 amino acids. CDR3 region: CSAMGSNQPQHF. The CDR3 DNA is TGCAGCGCCATGGGCTCCAATCAGCCCCAGCATTTT.

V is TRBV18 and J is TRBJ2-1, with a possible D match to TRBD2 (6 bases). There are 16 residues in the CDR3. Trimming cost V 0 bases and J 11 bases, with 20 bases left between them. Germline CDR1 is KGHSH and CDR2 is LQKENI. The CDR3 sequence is CASSPPNSGSLSKQFF. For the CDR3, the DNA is TGTGCCAGCTCACCACCTAATAGCGGAAGTCTATCTAAGCAGTTCTTC.